This T cell receptor beta chain was sequenced during a study of blood T cell repertoires in COVID-19. Study-level background: Some COVID-19 samples were acute and others convalescent; all came from the United States, Italy and Spain. The cDNA or gDNA used as material had been derived from T cells, B-cell-depleted T cells, or PBMCs.

CDR3 length: 16 amino acids. The V and J ends lost 3 bases and 6 bases, in that order; junction bases with no gene match: 5. CDR1 and CDR2 from the germline V gene are MNHEY and SVGAGI. The authors' processing: Reference gene primer amplification gave estimated nucleated cell counts. Generated by immunoSEQ multiplex PCR, the TCRdb table keeps only in-frame clones and is missing some. From that table come the V and J calls and clone size; the DNA was used to work out D and trimming. The repertoire holds nearly 85,000 clones, with around four fifths as singletons. The sample was peripheral blood. The receptor's source is a woman aged 55 to 70 with acute or convalescent COVID-19. J is TRBJ1-6 and V is TRBV6-5; 10 bases are shared with TRBD1. The CDR3 nucleotides are TGTGCCAGCAGTTATACCGACAGGGGGCGTAATTCACCCCTCCACTTT. Amino acids: CASSYTDRGRNSPLHF.